A single T cell receptor beta chain is shown here with its context. Its antigen is unidentified. This sample is part of a study of yellow fever vaccine responses in identical twins. V was clipped by 5 bases and J by 2 bases, with 19 bases between them. CDR1 is DFQATT and CDR2 is SNEGSKA in the germline V gene (reference sequence). The CDR3 contains 15 residues. One entry per CDR3 protein results from TCRdb running MiXCR on the RT-PCR reads. This sample yields about 23,000 distinct CDR3 sequences, of which around four fifths are seen a single time; about 5% belongs to the top ten. Study findings and constraints: Each twin's T cell response to the vaccine was reported to look partly convergent and partly personalized.

This sequence was found in a woman between 18 and 29 years old who received the yellow fever vaccine. Sequencing was performed on T cells from blood (PBMCs), unsorted or a sorted subset (not recorded which), taken before or after yellow fever vaccination (not recorded which). The rearrangement links TRBV20-1 to TRBJ2-7; D remains ambiguous. This chain's CDR3 is CSAESDVRRTYEQYF. The CDR3 DNA sequence: TGCAGTGCTGAATCCGACGTGAGACGTACCTACGAGCAGTACTTC.